Listed here are 3 T cell receptor beta chains from one sample, sequenced in a study of neoadjuvant nivolumab and ipilimumab in lung cancer. Clones were sequenced by immunoSEQ multiplex PCR, and TCRdb holds only the in-frame ones, with some missing. The sample includes some 50,000 clones, around 89% seen only once; the top ten take approximately 3.5%. This sample comprised blood, obtained before neoadjuvant nivolumab, alone or with ipilimumab. These TCRs come from an adult with non-small cell lung cancer. Some clones in this sample may be carry-over from other donors' samples.

The V gene is TRBV18, the J gene TRBJ1-2, with a tentative D call TRBD1 (6 bases). The CDR3 consists of 15 residues. Trimming shortened V by 3 bases and J by 5 bases, and 16 bases separated the two germline ends. In germline, CDR1 is KGHSH, CDR2 LQKENI. The CDR3, as DNA: TGTGCCAGCTCACCGGCCGGACAGCTATCATATGGCTACACCTTC. Protein: CASSPAGQLSYGYTF.

CDR3 amino acids: CASSLSAGRETQYF. CDR3 nucleotides: TGTGCCAGCAGCTTGTCGGCCGGGAGAGAGACCCAGTACTTC. The rearrangement uses TRBV5-8 and TRBJ2-5, with D possibly matching TRBD2 (6 bases). The CDR3 length is 14 residues. Trimming pared 1 base from V and 4 bases from J, leaving 11 bases between. Germline V gene data show CDR1 as SGHTS and CDR2 as YDEGEE.

This clone was observed a single time. V gene TRBV9 combines with J gene TRBJ2-1, with TRBD2 as a possible D gene (6 bases). Germline V lookup: CDR1 SGDLS, CDR2 YYNGEE. CDR3 size: 17 residues. V was trimmed by 0 bases and J by 5 bases, leaving 18 bases between them. CDR3 sequence reads: CASSVVGGRPSNNEQFF. The CDR3 coding sequence is TGTGCCAGCAGCGTAGTTGGAGGGAGACCCAGCAACAATGAGCAGTTCTTC.